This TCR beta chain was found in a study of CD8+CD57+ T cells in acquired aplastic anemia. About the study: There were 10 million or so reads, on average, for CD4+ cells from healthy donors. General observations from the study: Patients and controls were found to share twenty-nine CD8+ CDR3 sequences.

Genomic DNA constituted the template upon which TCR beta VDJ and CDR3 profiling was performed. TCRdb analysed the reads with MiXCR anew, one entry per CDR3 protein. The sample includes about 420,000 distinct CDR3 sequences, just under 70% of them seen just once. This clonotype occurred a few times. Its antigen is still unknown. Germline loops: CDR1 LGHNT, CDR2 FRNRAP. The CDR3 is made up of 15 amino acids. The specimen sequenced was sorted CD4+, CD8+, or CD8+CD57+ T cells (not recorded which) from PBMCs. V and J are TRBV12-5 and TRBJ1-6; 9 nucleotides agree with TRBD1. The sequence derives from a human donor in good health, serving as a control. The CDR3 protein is CASSLRTGDNSPLHF. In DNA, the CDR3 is TGTGCCAGCAGTTTGAGGACAGGGGATAATTCACCCCTCCACTTT.